These T cell receptor beta chains were read from a single sample in a study of graft-versus-host responses after intestinal transplantation. Their antigens are not known. Clones were sequenced by immunoSEQ multiplex PCR, and TCRdb holds only the in-frame ones, with some missing. The sample lists about 120,000 clones, 90% to 95% seen once, with 1% to 1.5% in the top ten. The input for sequencing was unstimulated CD8+ T cells sorted from spleen or lymph node cells, taken before transplant. These receptors were obtained from a human donor who was the organ donor for an intestinal transplant. CDR3s include the opening cysteine and the closing phenylalanine or tryptophan. Each record gives: D gene, V gene, clone size, J gene, CDR3 protein, CDR3 DNA. D genes are given only for firm matches. Clone sizes are given selectively: once, few, many, or a class where the clone is expanded.

NA	TRBV29-1	NA	TRBJ1-1	CSVGRNTEAFF	TGCAGCGTTGGTAGGAACACTGAAGCTTTCTTT
NA	TRBV11-3	NA	TRBJ2-7	CASSFGQLTYEQYF	TGTGCCAGCAGCTTCGGCCAACTAACCTACGAGCAGTACTTC
NA	TRBV10-3	NA	TRBJ2-7	CAAAGPGEQYF	TGTGCCGCCGCGGGCCCCGGCGAGCAGTACTTC
NA	TRBV19	NA	TRBJ1-1	CASSIGSGTEAFF	TGTGCCAGTAGTATAGGCTCAGGGACTGAAGCTTTCTTT
NA	TRBV19	NA	TRBJ2-1	CASGLNPEQFF	TGTGCCAGTGGGCTCAATCCTGAGCAGTTCTTC
NA	TRBV4-1	NA	TRBJ2-1	CASSQDNGGHDEQFF	TGCGCCAGCAGCCAAGATAACGGGGGGCATGATGAGCAGTTCTTC
NA	TRBV9	NA	TRBJ2-5	CASSPGGLIGETQYF	TGTGCCAGCAGCCCTGGGGGACTTATTGGAGAGACCCAGTACTTC
NA	TRBV7-9	NA	TRBJ2-7	CASSLFPSGGLITYEQYF	TGTGCCAGCAGCTTATTTCCGTCGGGGGGCCTTATTACCTACGAGCAGTACTTC
NA	TRBV2	NA	TRBJ2-7	CASSSGMYEQYF	TGTGCCAGCAGCTCCGGGATGTACGAGCAGTACTTC
TRBD1	TRBV5-1	NA	TRBJ1-1	CASSFYTGDTEAFF	TGCGCCAGCAGCTTCTATACAGGGGACACTGAAGCTTTCTTT
NA	TRBV9	NA	TRBJ1-5	CASSPSGASNQPQHF	TGTGCCAGCAGCCCGAGCGGAGCTAGCAATCAGCCCCAGCATTTT
NA	TRBV14	NA	TRBJ1-2	CASSGSDRYIDYGYTF	TGTGCCAGCAGCGGGTCGGACCGATACATCGACTATGGCTACACCTTC
TRBD1	TRBV19	few	TRBJ2-7	CASSIGVQGAYEQYF	TGTGCCAGTAGTATCGGAGTACAGGGGGCCTACGAGCAGTACTTC
TRBD2	TRBV6-5	NA	TRBJ2-5	CASSAVGGEETQYF	TGTGCCAGCAGCGCGGTGGGAGGGGAGGAGACCCAGTACTTC
NA	TRBV4-1	NA	TRBJ1-5	CASSQVAGGRFQPQHF	TGCGCCAGCAGCCAAGTCGCTGGGGGAAGGTTTCAGCCCCAGCATTTT
TRBD2	TRBV27	NA	TRBJ2-3	CASSLSASGSTDTQYF	TGTGCCAGCAGTTTATCTGCTAGCGGGAGCACAGATACGCAGTATTTT
TRBD2	TRBV19	NA	TRBJ2-3	CASSIDWEREPSTDTQYF	TGTGCCAGTAGTATAGATTGGGAGCGGGAGCCTAGCACAGATACGCAGTATTTT
TRBD2	TRBV25-1	few	TRBJ2-7	CASSGSTRGGAYEQYF	TGTGCCAGCAGTGGGTCAACTCGGGGGGGGGCCTACGAGCAGTACTTC
NA	TRBV5-6	once	TRBJ2-1	CASSLDGNPYNEQFF	TGTGCCAGCAGCTTGGACGGCAACCCTTACAATGAGCAGTTCTTC
NA	TRBV28	NA	TRBJ2-7	CASSLWDREQYF	TGTGCCAGCAGTTTGTGGGACCGCGAGCAGTACTTC
NA	TRBV30	NA	TRBJ2-7	CAWSVAYEQYF	TGTGCCTGGAGTGTGGCCTACGAGCAGTACTTC
NA	TRBV10-1	NA	TRBJ1-5	CASSGAGTNNQPQHF	TGCGCCAGCAGTGGGGCCGGGACAAACAATCAGCCCCAGCATTTT
NA	TRBV10-3	NA	TRBJ2-1	CAISDGTYEQFF	TGTGCCATCAGTGACGGGACCTATGAGCAGTTCTTC
TRBD2	TRBV28	NA	TRBJ2-1	CASSSGGVEPYNEQFF	TGTGCCAGCAGTTCGGGGGGGGTGGAGCCATACAATGAGCAGTTCTTC
NA	TRBV28	NA	TRBJ1-1	CASSLFLQGNTEAFF	TGTGCCAGCAGTTTGTTCCTGCAGGGGAACACTGAAGCTTTCTTT
NA	TRBV14	once	TRBJ2-7	CASSQDTPVGEQYF	TGTGCCAGCAGCCAAGATACTCCAGTCGGCGAGCAGTACTTC
NA	TRBV2	NA	TRBJ1-1	CASSEPRGRFEAFF	TGTGCCAGCAGTGAACCCAGGGGCCGCTTTGAAGCTTTCTTT
NA	TRBV29-1	NA	TRBJ2-7	CSVGDRTSYEQYF	TGCAGCGTTGGTGACAGGACCTCCTACGAGCAGTACTTC
NA	TRBV4-1	NA	TRBJ2-3	CASSHLAEGGDTQYF	TGCGCCAGCAGCCACCTAGCGGAGGGGGGAGATACGCAGTATTTT
NA	TRBV2	NA	TRBJ2-7	CASSEEGYRSYEQYF	TGTGCCAGCAGTGAAGAGGGATATCGCTCCTACGAGCAGTACTTC
TRBD2	TRBV9	NA	TRBJ2-1	CASRGTSGSTDEQFF	TGTGCCAGCAGGGGGACTAGCGGGAGTACAGATGAGCAGTTCTTC
NA	TRBV6-1	once	TRBJ2-7	CASSKIGGYEQYF	TGTGCCAGCAGCAAAATTGGGGGCTACGAGCAGTACTTC
NA	TRBV13	NA	TRBJ2-1	CASSLSGTPQFF	TGTGCCAGCAGCTTATCCGGGACCCCGCAGTTCTTC
NA	TRBV29-1	NA	TRBJ1-1	CSVEVGLRNTEAFF	TGCAGCGTTGAGGTAGGGCTGCGGAACACTGAAGCTTTCTTT
NA	TRBV29-1	NA	TRBJ1-1	CSVEDPEAFF	TGCAGCGTTGAAGATCCTGAAGCTTTCTTT
TRBD2	TRBV27	NA	TRBJ2-3	CASMLAGESDTQYF	TGTGCCAGCATGCTAGCGGGAGAGTCAGATACGCAGTATTTT
TRBD1	TRBV27	few	TRBJ2-7	CASSLGQGFEQYF	TGTGCCAGCAGTTTAGGACAGGGCTTCGAGCAGTACTTC
NA	TRBV28	NA	TRBJ1-1	CASSFLGRTEAFF	TGTGCCAGCAGTTTTTTGGGGAGGACTGAAGCTTTCTTT
NA	TRBV6-5	NA	TRBJ2-7	CASSYSFPGYHEQYF	TGTGCCAGCAGTTACTCGTTTCCAGGGTACCACGAGCAGTACTTC
NA	TRBV27	once	TRBJ2-7	CASSFYYLGLVPGEQYF	TGTGCCAGCAGTTTTTATTATCTGGGGCTAGTGCCCGGGGAGCAGTACTTC
TRBD2	TRBV27	NA	TRBJ2-7	CASSFQPGLAVPYEQYF	TGTGCCAGCAGTTTCCAACCGGGACTAGCGGTACCCTACGAGCAGTACTTC
NA	TRBV6-1	NA	TRBJ1-1	CASTPRGGMNTEAFF	TGTGCCAGCACTCCCCGGGGGGGAATGAACACTGAAGCTTTCTTT
NA	TRBV19	NA	TRBJ2-7	CASSIIGGGEQYF	TGTGCCAGTAGTATTATCGGGGGCGGCGAGCAGTACTTC
NA	TRBV28	NA	TRBJ2-1	CASSPEQSHPYNEQFF	TGTGCCAGCAGTCCCGAACAGTCCCACCCCTACAATGAGCAGTTCTTC
TRBD2	TRBV4-1	NA	TRBJ2-7	CASSQVGGSIYEQYF	TGCGCCAGCAGCCAAGTGGGGGGGAGTATCTACGAGCAGTACTTC
TRBD2	TRBV7-2	NA	TRBJ2-1	CASSPLAGPYNEQFF	TGTGCCAGCAGCCCGCTAGCGGGCCCTTACAATGAGCAGTTCTTC
TRBD1	TRBV30	NA	TRBJ2-7	CAWRPTGAHEQYF	TGTGCCTGGAGACCTACAGGGGCGCACGAGCAGTACTTC
TRBD2	TRBV7-9	NA	TRBJ2-2	CASSFFSGGLTGELFF	TGTGCCAGCAGCTTTTTTAGCGGGGGGCTCACCGGGGAGCTGTTTTTT
TRBD1	TRBV5-1	NA	TRBJ2-3	CASSLDQGATDTQYF	TGCGCCAGCAGCTTGGATCAGGGGGCAACAGATACGCAGTATTTT
TRBD2	TRBV6-4	NA	TRBJ2-1	CASSLDSGSGNEQFF	TGTGCCAGCAGTCTAGATAGCGGGAGTGGGAATGAGCAGTTCTTC
NA	TRBV6-5	NA	TRBJ2-7	CASSYSVGYEQYF	TGTGCCAGCAGTTACTCGGTTGGGTACGAGCAGTACTTC
NA	TRBV6-1	NA	TRBJ2-6	CASSVGGDGANVLTF	TGTGCCAGCAGTGTGGGGGGTGATGGGGCCAACGTCCTGACTTTC
NA	TRBV2	NA	TRBJ2-2	CASSDRGNTGELFF	TGTGCCAGCAGTGACAGGGGGAACACCGGGGAGCTGTTTTTT
TRBD2	TRBV4-3	NA	TRBJ2-3	CASSQDLGRGTDTQYF	TGCGCCAGCAGCCAAGATTTAGGGAGGGGCACAGATACGCAGTATTTT
NA	TRBV5-4	NA	TRBJ2-2	CASSLVENTGELFF	TGTGCCAGCAGCTTGGTCGAGAACACCGGGGAGCTGTTTTTT
NA	TRBV7-5	NA	TRBJ2-2	CARSLLEPGTGGRRELFF	TGTGCCAGAAGCTTACTAGAACCTGGGACAGGGGGGAGAAGGGAGCTGTTTTTT